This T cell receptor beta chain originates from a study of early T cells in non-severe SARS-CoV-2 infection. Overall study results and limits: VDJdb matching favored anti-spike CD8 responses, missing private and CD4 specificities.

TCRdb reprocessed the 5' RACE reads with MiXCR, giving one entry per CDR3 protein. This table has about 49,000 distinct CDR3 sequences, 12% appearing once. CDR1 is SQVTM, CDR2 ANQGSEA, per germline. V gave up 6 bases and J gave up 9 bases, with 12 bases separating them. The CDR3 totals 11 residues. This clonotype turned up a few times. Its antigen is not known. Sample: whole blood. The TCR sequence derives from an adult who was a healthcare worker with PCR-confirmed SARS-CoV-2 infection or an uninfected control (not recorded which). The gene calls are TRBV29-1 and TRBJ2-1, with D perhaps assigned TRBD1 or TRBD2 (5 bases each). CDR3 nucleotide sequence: TGCAGCGTCTGGGGGACGGGTGAGCAGTTCTTC. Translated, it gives CSVWGTGEQFF.